The sequence of this T cell receptor (beta chain) was determined in a study of glioma-infiltrating T cells. TCR alpha and beta CDR3 regions were amplified from RNA using iRepertoire nested multiplex PCR. TCRdb itself ran the multiplex PCR reads through MiXCR, one entry per CDR3 protein. The repertoire holds around 350,000 distinct CDR3 sequences, with around 45% as singletons. Only a few counts were recorded for this clonotype. The ends lost 2 bases at V and 4 bases at J; junction bases unmatched: 7. Germline V lookup: CDR1 KGHSH, CDR2 LQKENI. This CDR3 is built from 16 residues. The sequence derives from a human donor with low-grade glioma or glioblastoma, undergoing nonglioma brain surgery, or in good health (not recorded which). The sequenced sample consisted of glioma tissue, nonneoplastic brain tissue, or PBMCs (not recorded which). This chain connects TRBV18 to TRBJ1-1, with TRBD1 matching over 10 bases. For the CDR3, the DNA is TGTGCCAGCTCACCAAGACAGGGGGCCGGGGGCACTGAAGCTTTCTTT. Protein product: CASSPRQGAGGTEAFF.